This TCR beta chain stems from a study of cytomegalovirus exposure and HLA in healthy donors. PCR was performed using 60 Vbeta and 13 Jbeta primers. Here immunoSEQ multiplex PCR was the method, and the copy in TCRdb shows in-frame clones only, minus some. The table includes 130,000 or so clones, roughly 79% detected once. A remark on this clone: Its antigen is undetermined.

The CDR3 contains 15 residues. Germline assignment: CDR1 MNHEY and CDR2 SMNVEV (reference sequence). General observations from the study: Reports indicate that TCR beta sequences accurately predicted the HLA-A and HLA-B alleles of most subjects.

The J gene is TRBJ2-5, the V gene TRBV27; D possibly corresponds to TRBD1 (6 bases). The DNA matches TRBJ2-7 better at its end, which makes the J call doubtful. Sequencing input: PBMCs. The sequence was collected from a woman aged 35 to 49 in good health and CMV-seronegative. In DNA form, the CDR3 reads TGTGCCAGCAGTTTATCGAAGGACAGAGGATACGAGCAGTACTTC. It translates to CASSLSKDRGYEQYF.